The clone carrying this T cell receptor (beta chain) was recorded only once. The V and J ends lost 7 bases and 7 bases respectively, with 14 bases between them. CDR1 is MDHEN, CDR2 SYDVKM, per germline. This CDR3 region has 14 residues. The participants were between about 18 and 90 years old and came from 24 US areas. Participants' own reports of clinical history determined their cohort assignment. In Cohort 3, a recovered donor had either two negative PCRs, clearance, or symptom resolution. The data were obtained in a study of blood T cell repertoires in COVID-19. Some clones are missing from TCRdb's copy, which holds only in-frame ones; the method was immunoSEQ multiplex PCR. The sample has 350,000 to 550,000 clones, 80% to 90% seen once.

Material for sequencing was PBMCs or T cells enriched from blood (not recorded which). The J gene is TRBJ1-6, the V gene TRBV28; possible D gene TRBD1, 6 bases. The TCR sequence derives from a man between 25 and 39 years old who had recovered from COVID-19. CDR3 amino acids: CASNVWGTNSPLHF. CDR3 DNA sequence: TGTGCCAGCAACGTGTGGGGGACAAATTCACCCCTCCACTTT. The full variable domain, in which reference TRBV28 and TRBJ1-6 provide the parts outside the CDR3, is DVKVTQSSRYLVKRTGEKVFLECVQDMDHENMFWYRQDPGLGLRLIYFSYDVKMKEKGDIPEGYSVSREKKERFSLILESASTNQTSMYLCASNVWGTNSPLHFGNGTRLTVT.